This passage covers 14 T cell receptor beta chains from one sample sequenced in a study of cytomegalovirus exposure and HLA in healthy donors. Sequenced by immunoSEQ multiplex PCR; TCRdb stores in-frame clones only, minus some. The sample shows some 130,000 clones, approximately 82% of them seen only once. Input material: PBMCs. The receptors were sampled from a man under 40 in good health and CMV-seropositive.

This chain joins TRBV5-6 and TRBJ2-5, with D hard to call. V lost 0 bases and J lost 4, with 7 bases in between. CDR1 is SGHDT and CDR2 is YYEEEE in the germline V gene. This CDR3 is built from 13 residues. This chain's CDR3 is CASSLELRETQYF. CDR3 DNA sequence: TGTGCCAGCAGCTTGGAGTTGCGAGAGACCCAGTACTTC.

The CDR3 spells CASSYSSLRDGYTF. The CDR3 DNA sequence: TGTGCCAGCAGTTACTCGTCCCTACGGGATGGCTACACCTTC. The rearrangement joins TRBV6-5 to TRBJ1-2, with D hard to call. CDR3 length equals 14 residues. The V and J ends lost 0 bases and 6 bases respectively, with 11 bases between them. CDR1 and CDR2 (germline): MNHEY, SVGAGI.

The chain recombines TRBV27 with TRBJ2-1; D is possibly TRBD2 (6 bases). Per germline, CDR1 MNHEY and CDR2 SMNVEV (reference sequence). The CDR3 extends over 16 amino acids. Trimming took 3 bases from V and 7 from J, leaving 19 bases between them. In DNA form, the CDR3 reads TGTGCCAGCAGTTTTGTTAGGAGGGCGGGTGGGAATGAGCAGTTCTTC. Residues: CASSFVRRAGGNEQFF.

This chain joins TRBV27 and TRBJ1-4; D is perhaps TRBD1 (6 bases). The germline gives CDR1 MNHEY, CDR2 SMNVEV (reference sequence). This CDR3 is 14 amino acids long. The V gene lost 2 bases and the J gene lost 6 bases, with 10 bases spanning the gap. This CDR3 is CASSLTGSDEKLFF. CDR3 coding DNA: TGTGCCAGCAGTTTAACAGGGTCGGATGAAAAACTGTTTTTT.

This clone appeared once. The chain joins TRBV1 to TRBJ1-5; the table's D call of TRBD1 was not tested on the DNA. TRBV1 is classified as a pseudogene. The CDR3 extends over 17 amino acids. The CDR3 is CTSSQDPQGNSNQPQHF. CDR3 in DNA: TGCACCAGCAGCCAAGACCCCCAGGGCAATAGCAATCAGCCCCAGCATTTT.

The chain combines TRBV27 with TRBJ1-2; 7 bases map to TRBD1. The length of the CDR3 is 14 residues. Germline assignment: CDR1 MNHEY and CDR2 SMNVEV (reference sequence). With 5 bases clipped from V and 6 bases from J, the junction kept 9 bases outside the gene matches. CDR3: CASSREGAPDGYTF. Written as DNA, the CDR3 is TGTGCCAGCAGTCGGGAGGGGGCGCCGGATGGCTACACCTTC.

The rearrangement joins TRBV5-6 to TRBJ1-4; no reliable D call. The germline V gene encodes CDR1 SGHDT and CDR2 YYEEEE. The CDR3 has 13 residues. V lost 3 bases and J lost 7, with 10 bases in between. CDR3 sequence: CASSSLFREKLFF. CDR3 bases: TGTGCCAGCAGCTCTTTATTCCGTGAAAAACTGTTTTTT. Drawing the rest from reference TRBV5-6 and TRBJ1-4, the complete variable domain is DAGVTQSPTHLIKTRGQQVTLRCSPKSGHDTVSWYQQALGQGPQFIFQYYEEEERQRGNFPDRFSGHQFPNYSSELNVNALLLGDSALYLCASSSLFREKLFFGSGTQLSVL.

The V gene is TRBV7-8, the J gene TRBJ1-4; 7 bases are shared with TRBD1. The J segment lost 3 bases and the V segment lost 4 bases, leaving 8 bases of the junction unmatched. The CDR3 runs to 16 residues. Germline CDR1 reads SGHVS; CDR2 reads FQNEAQ. The CDR3 DNA sequence: TGTGCCAGCAGCTCAGATTACAGGGGAGCTAATGAAAAACTGTTTTTT. Translating gives CASSSDYRGANEKLFF.

J is TRBJ1-1 and V is TRBV7-2; D might be TRBD1 (5 bases). V lost 1 base and J lost 5, with 11 bases in between. Germline V gives CDR1 SGHTA, CDR2 FQGNSA. The CDR3 runs to 14 residues. The CDR3 loop is CASSLVQGWTEAFF. DNA of the CDR3: TGTGCCAGCAGCTTAGTGCAGGGTTGGACTGAAGCTTTCTTT.

The chain recombines TRBV2 with TRBJ2-7, with TRBD2 matching 12 bases. The V gene's germline CDR1 is SNHLY and CDR2 FYNNEI. Germline trimming cut 6 bases from V and 6 bases from J; bases unmatched to any gene: 6. CDR3 length: 14 residues. CDR3 residues: CASRSSGGASEQYF. CDR3 in DNA: TGTGCCAGCAGGTCTAGCGGGGGGGCGTCCGAGCAGTACTTC.

The chain employs TRBV30 and TRBJ2-6; 7 nucleotides agree with TRBD2. CDR3 length: 14 amino acids. Germline values: CDR1 GTSNPN, CDR2 SVGIG (reference sequence). The V and J ends lost 5 bases and 2 bases, in that order; junction bases with no gene match: 3. CDR3 coding DNA: TGTGCCTGGGGGGGAGGGCCTGGGGCCAACGTCCTGACTTTC. It specifies CAWGGGPGANVLTF.

This chain connects TRBV6-5 to TRBJ2-4, with TRBD1 as a possible D gene (6 bases). Germline V gene data show CDR1 as MNHEY and CDR2 as SVGAGI. This CDR3 contains 13 residues. V was cut by 5 bases and J by 1 base, with 6 bases left in between. The CDR3 DNA reads TGTGCCAGCAGTCAGGGGGCCAAAAACATTCAGTACTTC. Residues: CASSQGAKNIQYF.

The rearrangement uses TRBV15 and TRBJ1-3; D perhaps matches TRBD1 (5 bases). V lost 0 bases and J 4 bases, leaving 10 bases between the germline ends. This CDR3 contains 15 residues. CDR1 is LNHNV and CDR2 is YYDKDF in the germline V gene (reference sequence). Here the CDR3 DNA reads TGTGCCACCAGCAGAGATTTACAGGCCGGAAACACCATATATTTT. Amino acid sequence: CATSRDLQAGNTIYF.

The V and J genes are TRBV5-6 and TRBJ2-7, with D maybe TRBD2 (6 bases). The CDR3 has 12 amino acids. The germline V gene has CDR1 SGHDT and CDR2 YYEEEE. V was cut by 3 bases and J by 3 bases, with 7 bases left in between. The CDR3 protein is CASSWGDYEQYF. Here the CDR3 DNA reads TGTGCCAGCAGCTGGGGGGACTACGAGCAGTACTTC.